This T cell receptor (beta chain) was sequenced in a study of early T cells in non-severe SARS-CoV-2 infection. Across the study: Unsorted whole blood bulk RNA was sequenced, with unpaired chains. Whole-study results and caveats: Anti-spike CD8 responses were favored by VDJdb matching, which missed private and CD4 specificities.

Individual cDNA molecules each received unique molecular identifiers attached to them. TCRdb re-called the 5' RACE reads with MiXCR, one entry per CDR3 protein. The table has about 21,000 distinct CDR3 sequences, about 4.7% seen once; the top ten hold around 17%. The table lists this clonotype with many counts. As yet, its antigen is unknown. The V gene end was trimmed by 4 bases and the J gene end by 3 bases; junction bases not matched to a gene: 3. The V gene's germline CDR1 is SGHRS and CDR2 YFSETQ. The CDR3 sequence is 14 residues long. This sequence joins TRBV5-1 and TRBJ2-7; 11 bases are a match to TRBD2. Specimen: whole blood. The TCR sequence derives from an adult who was a healthcare worker with PCR-confirmed SARS-CoV-2 infection or an uninfected control (not recorded which). CDR3 in DNA: TGCGCCAGCAGCCCGACTAGCGGGGTCTACGAGCAGTACTTC. Translation: CASSPTSGVYEQYF.